This TCR beta chain came from a study of metastatic and nonmetastatic thyroid tumors. The wider study: From malignant and benign thyroid patients, repertoires in blood and in tumor or nodule tissue were compared.

Every patient underwent thyroid surgery untreated. Germline V gives CDR1 DFQATT, CDR2 SNEGSKA (reference sequence). There are 15 residues in the CDR3. V was pared by 7 bases and J by 0 bases, with 11 bases of the junction left unmatched. Per the original methods: A classifier for distant metastasis in papillary thyroid cancer was constructed using CDR3 differences observed across clinicopathological groups. TCRdb re-analyzed the PCR reads using MiXCR. It is TCRdb's table, rather than the study itself, that gives the V and J calls and clone size. The table includes more than 50,000 clones, 20% to 25% detected once. This clone was observed many times.

This TCR was sampled from a female donor with papillary thyroid cancer or a benign thyroid nodule (not recorded which). Some clones in this sample may be carry-over from other donors' samples. The rearrangement joins TRBV20-1 to TRBJ1-1; 7 bases agree with TRBD1. Sequencing was performed on blood. The CDR3, as DNA: TGCAGTGGAGCCGAGGACAGGATCCTGAACACTGAAGCTTTCTTT. The encoded protein is CSGAEDRILNTEAFF.